This T cell receptor beta chain was sequenced during a study of T-cell reconstitution after alpha-beta-depleted transplantation in children. Using unique molecular identifiers, the investigators prepared the TCRbeta library. TCRdb redid the calling of the PCR reads with MiXCR, one entry per CDR3 protein. The sample holds just over 350,000 distinct CDR3 sequences; 13% are singletons and the top ten take about 3.9%. This clonotype was detected ten times or more. The V end was cut by 4 bases, the J end by 0 bases, with 9 bases between. Germline-derived CDR1 and CDR2 are MDHEN and SYDVKM. The CDR3 has 14 residues.

This clonotype was obtained from a human donor who donated a stem cell graft to a child with Fanconi anemia. Sample: PBMCs, taken from the stem cell graft. V and J are TRBV28 and TRBJ1-1; D call uncertain. The CDR3 spells CASSSDALNTEAFF. The CDR3 DNA follows: TGTGCCAGCAGTTCGGACGCCCTGAACACTGAAGCTTTCTTT.